Presented here are 9 T cell receptor beta chains from one specimen sequenced in a study of OX40 agonist ivuxolimab in advanced cancers. Data came from immunoSEQ multiplex PCR; TCRdb stores just in-frame clones and leaves some out. The sample consists of more than 100,000 clones, approximately 90% of them appearing once. The sample consisted of CD4+ or CD8+ T cells sorted from blood, taken in a trial of the OX40 agonist ivuxolimab. The receptors stem from an adult with an advanced solid tumor such as melanoma, head and neck, liver or kidney cancer.

In DNA form, the CDR3 reads TGTGCCAGCAGCGTAGGAGGGGGAGTGAACACTGAAGCTTTCTTT. This sequence encodes CASSVGGGVNTEAFF. The chain is built from TRBV9 and TRBJ1-1, with D possibly matching TRBD1 (6 bases). Trimming stripped 0 bases from V and 0 bases from J, with 9 bases between. Germline V lookup: CDR1 SGDLS, CDR2 YYNGEE. This CDR3 is 15 amino acids long.

The J gene is TRBJ2-1, the V gene TRBV30; D may be TRBD2 (7 bases). With 4 bases removed from V and 6 bases from J, the gap between germline ends came to 10 bases. Germline V CDR1 and CDR2: GTSNPN, SVGIG (reference sequence). The CDR3 has 12 residues. CDR3 sequence (DNA): TGTGCCTGGATAGGGGGGGGCAATGAGCAGTTCTTC. Encoded protein: CAWIGGGNEQFF. The full variable domain, in which reference TRBV30 and TRBJ2-1 provide the parts outside the CDR3, is SQTIHQWPATLVQPVGSPLSLECTVEGTSNPNLYWYRQAAGRGLQLLFYSVGIGQISSEVPQNLSASRPQDRQFILSSKKLLLSDSGFYLCAWIGGGNEQFFGPGTRLTVL.

The chain employs TRBV20-1 and TRBJ1-2, with a tentative D call TRBD1 (6 bases). Trimming stripped 6 bases from V and 11 bases from J, with 16 bases between. CDR3 size: 11 residues. CDR1 DFQATT and CDR2 SNEGSKA come from the germline V gene (reference sequence). The CDR3: CSASPAGEYTF. CDR3 DNA sequence: TGCAGTGCGAGCCCCGCAGGGGAGTACACCTTC.

The J gene is TRBJ2-7, the V gene TRBV27; D tentatively reads TRBD1 or TRBD2 (6 bases each). Trimming left V 4 bases short and J 2 bases short, with 15 bases between. The V gene's germline CDR1 is MNHEY and CDR2 SMNVEV (reference sequence). The CDR3 covers 15 residues. CDR3 bases: TGTGCCAGCAGTTCCAAGGATGGGGGGCCCTACGAGCAGTACTTC. As protein: CASSSKDGGPYEQYF.

This clone was counted a single time. The gene calls are TRBV28 and TRBJ1-1, with 8 bases fitting TRBD1. Germline V gene data show CDR1 as MDHEN and CDR2 as SYDVKM. CDR3 size: 16 residues. With 6 bases clipped from V and 7 bases from J, the junction kept 16 bases outside the gene matches. The CDR3 DNA is TGTGCCAGCAGCTACCACGGCCGGACAGGGACAGATGAAGCTTTCTTT. Translating it yields CASSYHGRTGTDEAFF.

With regard to this clone: The sample carries other DNA sequences with the same CDR3. The chain combines TRBV5-1 with TRBJ2-5; TRBD2 is a possible D gene (5 bases). The CDR3 is 14 amino acids. Germline loops: CDR1 SGHRS, CDR2 YFSETQ. The V end lost 0 bases, the J end lost 2 bases, and 8 bases lay between the germline ends. The CDR3 loop is CASSLGTGQETQYF. In DNA form, the CDR3 reads TGCGCCAGCAGCTTGGGGACGGGGCAAGAGACCCAGTACTTC.

The V call is TRBV14, the J call TRBJ2-3, with unresolved D. Germline values: CDR1 SGHDN, CDR2 FVKESK. CDR3 length: 18 amino acids. V lost 0 bases and J 3 bases, leaving 19 bases between the germline ends. The CDR3 loop reads CASSQDSLKTTGTDTQYF. The CDR3 DNA reads TGTGCCAGCAGCCAAGATTCATTGAAGACAACCGGTACAGATACGCAGTATTTT.

The rearrangement links TRBV5-6 to TRBJ2-5, with no clear D. The J call is uncertain, as TRBJ2-7 better fits the DNA end. The germline gives CDR1 SGHDT, CDR2 YYEEEE. The CDR3 extends over 14 amino acids. The DNA of the CDR3 is TGTGCCAGCAGCTTCACCTCCCCAGGCAACGAGCAGTACTTC. The encoded protein is CASSFTSPGNEQYF.

The genes are TRBV28 and TRBJ2-7, with 8 positions matching TRBD1. From germline, CDR1 is MDHEN and CDR2 SYDVKM. The trim removed 3 bases at V and 4 bases at J, leaving 8 bases unmatched. The length of the CDR3 is 15 residues. The CDR3 reads CASSFKPGQEYEQYF. CDR3 coding DNA: TGTGCCAGCAGTTTCAAACCGGGACAGGAATACGAGCAGTACTTC. The variable domain in full, with the rest retrieved from reference TRBV28 and TRBJ2-7, is DVKVTQSSRYLVKRTGEKVFLECVQDMDHENMFWYRQDPGLGLRLIYFSYDVKMKEKGDIPEGYSVSREKKERFSLILESASTNQTSMYLCASSFKPGQEYEQYFGPGTRLTVT.